This TCR beta chain emerged from a study of T cell clones after liver transplantation. In the study overall: Samples came from ITN030ST, which attempted immunosuppression withdrawal within 2 years of liver transplantation. Until 12-24 months post-transplant, subjects got standard immunosuppression and no induction. Tolerant meant at least one year fully off immunosuppression without liver enzymes above twice normal. Overall study results and limits: Low donor cell numbers restricted donor-reactive repertoire measurement in a couple of subjects.

Concerning this clone itself: Its specificity is unknown.

Only in-frame clones appear in the TCRdb table, and some are missing; sequencing was by immunoSEQ multiplex PCR. Of approximately 100,000 clones listed, roughly 80% are singletons. CDR3 length equals 14 residues. Germline loops: CDR1 MNHEY, CDR2 SMNVEV (reference sequence). After removal of 5 bases from V and 6 bases from J, the junction contained 7 bases not matched to a gene. Here the sequenced sample was CD4+ T cells from blood, taken approximately 50 months after liver transplant. This TCR came from a human patient who received a liver transplant. Some T cells may be the graft donor's. The gene calls are TRBV27 and TRBJ1-1; 9 bases agree with TRBD1. CDR3 sequence reads: CASSRLRQGAEAFF. The CDR3 DNA sequence: TGTGCCAGCAGTAGACTTAGACAGGGGGCTGAAGCTTTCTTT.